The 15 T cell receptor beta chains below all came from one sample that was sequenced in a study of regulatory T cells in long-lasting Graves disease. Documented time point: newly diagnosed GD, antithyroid drugs for less than 3 months. The TCR library was made from RNA extracted from PBMCs. In building TCR beta libraries, iRepertoire HTBI primers were used together with Arm-PCR of CDR3 regions. TCRdb re-called the multiplex PCR reads through MiXCR, storing one row per CDR3 protein. The profile shows some 410,000 distinct CDR3 sequences, roughly 17% of them singletons. In addition, the sample was reused for a study of T cells in Graves' hyperthyroidism and ophthalmopathy.

This material consisted of peripheral blood mononuclear cells (PBMCs), taken at new diagnosis, from a patient treated with antithyroid drugs. Every receptor here comes from a woman aged 25 to 39 with Graves disease.

This clonotype was seen only a few times. The gene calls are TRBV6-1 and TRBJ2-2; tentative D call: TRBD1 (6 bases). The ends were cut back, 10 bases at V and 4 bases at J, with 13 bases in the middle. CDR1 and CDR2 from the germline V gene are MNHNS and SASEGT. The CDR3 extends over 13 amino acids. In DNA, the CDR3 is TGTGCCACCACAGGGTTGGGCACCGGGGAGCTGTTTTTT. This sequence encodes CATTGLGTGELFF.

Many counts were recorded for this clonotype. The chain combines TRBV20-1 with TRBJ2-1; maybe TRBD1 (5 bases). CDR1 is DFQATT and CDR2 is SNEGSKA in the germline V gene (reference sequence). The CDR3 has 14 amino acids. Trimming shortened V by 6 bases and J by 0 bases, and 12 bases separated the two germline ends. The CDR3, as DNA: TGCAGTGCAAATAGACAGAGCTCCTACAATGAGCAGTTCTTC. Residues: CSANRQSSYNEQFF.

The sample holds many counts of this clonotype. V is TRBV7-2 and J is TRBJ2-7; D might be TRBD1 or TRBD2, each matching 6 bases. Trimming removed 4 bases from V and 1 base from J, with 20 bases in between. The CDR3 has 17 amino acids. Looked up from germline, CDR1 is SGHTA and CDR2 is FQGNSA. This CDR3 is CASSSSLRGALSYEQYF. CDR3 coding DNA: TGTGCCAGCAGCTCGTCCCTAAGGGGGGCTCTTTCCTACGAGCAGTACTTC.

A few counts support this clonotype. V and J are TRBV6-1 and TRBJ1-5; D perhaps matches TRBD1 (6 bases). CDR3 length: 17 amino acids. V lost 6 bases and J 0 bases, leaving 18 bases between the germline ends. CDR1 is MNHNS, CDR2 SASEGT, per germline. In nucleotides, the CDR3 is TGTGCCAGCAGCCGAGGGGGGGGGCGGTATAGCAATCAGCCCCAGCATTTT. It is translated as CASSRGGGRYSNQPQHF.

This clonotype came up a few times. The CDR3 coding sequence is TGCGCCAGCAGCCAAAGAAACCCTCGGGAGGGTCTTGGCTACGAGCAGTACTTC. Its translation is CASSQRNPREGLGYEQYF. The V gene is TRBV4-1, the J gene TRBJ2-7, with TRBD2 matching over 8 bases. The germline V gene has CDR1 MGHRA and CDR2 YSYEKL. The CDR3 consists of 18 residues. J gave up 3 bases and V 2 bases, and 15 bases lay outside the gene matches.

This clonotype was recorded a few times. The rearrangement joins TRBV15 to TRBJ2-3; D unclear. This CDR3 region has 16 residues. Germline CDR1 reads LNHNV; CDR2 reads YYDKDF (reference sequence). Trimming shortened V by 1 base and J by 0 bases, and 11 bases separated the two germline ends. The CDR3: CATSRGVLASTDTQYF. CDR3 DNA: TGTGCCACCAGCAGAGGGGTCTTGGCAAGCACAGATACGCAGTATTTT.

This clonotype came up many times. The chain is built from TRBV28 and TRBJ2-1, with 13 bases fitting TRBD2. The V segment lost 5 bases and the J segment 5 bases; nucleotides outside the gene matches: 3. The length of the CDR3 is 15 residues. CDR1 and CDR2 (germline): MDHEN, SYDVKM. The CDR3 DNA reads as TGTGCCAGCAGTGACGGACTAGCGGGGGACAATGAGCAGTTCTTC. As protein: CASSDGLAGDNEQFF.

This clonotype has a count of ten or more. The chain joins TRBV20-1 to TRBJ1-5; 7 bases are a match to TRBD1. The CDR3 loop spans 16 amino acids. Germline lookup yields CDR1 DFQATT and CDR2 SNEGSKA (reference sequence). V trimming: 0 bases; J trimming: 0 bases; junction bases outside the gene matches: 5. Here the CDR3 reads CSARDPGQDSNQPQHF. In nucleotides, the CDR3 is TGCAGTGCTAGAGATCCCGGACAGGATAGCAATCAGCCCCAGCATTTT.

In this sample, this clonotype turned up many times. The chain recombines TRBV28 with TRBJ2-2; 7 bases match TRBD2. This CDR3 spans 15 amino acids. The germline V gene encodes CDR1 MDHEN and CDR2 SYDVKM. V shed 5 bases and J 1 base; nucleotides not matched to a gene: 4. The CDR3 sequence is CASSLTSLNTGELFF. The CDR3, as DNA: TGTGCCAGCAGTCTGACTAGCCTGAACACCGGGGAGCTGTTTTTT.

This CDR3 reads CASSRRRTDTQYF. Here the CDR3 DNA reads TGTGCCAGCAGCCGACGGCGTACAGATACGCAGTATTTT. V usage is TRBV6-1 and J usage is TRBJ2-3; D is ambiguous. Trimming cost V 6 bases and J 3 bases, with 10 bases left between them. Germline CDR1 reads MNHNS; CDR2 reads SASEGT. This CDR3 is built from 13 residues.

This clonotype came up a few times. The rearrangement links TRBV7-3 to TRBJ1-1; D is unclear. CDR1 and CDR2 from the germline V gene are SGHTA and FQGTGA. V was shortened by 6 bases and J by 5 bases, with 10 bases between the two germline ends. The CDR3 contains 12 residues. The CDR3 region is CASSQPVTEAFF. In nucleotides, the CDR3 is TGTGCCAGCAGTCAACCCGTTACTGAAGCTTTCTTT. Combining the CDR3 with reference TRBV7-3 and TRBJ1-1 gives the whole variable domain GAGVSQTPSNKVTEKGKYVELRCDPISGHTALYWYRQSLGQGPEFLIYFQGTGAADDSGLPNDRFFAVRPEGSVSTLKIQRTERGDSAVYLCASSQPVTEAFFGQGTRLTVV.

This clonotype occurred many times. The CDR3, as DNA: TGTGCCAGCAGTAGCCCAGGGGGCAACACTGAAGCTTTCTTT. This gives the protein CASSSPGGNTEAFF. The chain links TRBV28 to TRBJ1-1; 8 positions agree with TRBD1. The CDR3 is 14 amino acids. Germline assignment: CDR1 MDHEN and CDR2 SYDVKM. J was trimmed by 2 bases and V by 5 bases; bases with no gene match: 4. The variable domain in full, completed from reference TRBV28 and TRBJ1-1, reads DVKVTQSSRYLVKRTGEKVFLECVQDMDHENMFWYRQDPGLGLRLIYFSYDVKMKEKGDIPEGYSVSREKKERFSLILESASTNQTSMYLCASSSPGGNTEAFFGQGTRLTVV.

This clonotype showed up just a few times. This chain links TRBV19 with TRBJ2-3; D ambiguous. The V end lost 8 bases, the J end lost 2 bases, and 26 bases lay between the germline ends. Germline-derived CDR1 and CDR2 are LNHDA and SQIVND (reference sequence). The CDR3 totals 18 residues. The CDR3 loop is CASRSRGSTLVYTDTQYF. The CDR3 bases are TGTGCCAGTCGGAGTAGAGGTTCCACCCTCGTCTACACAGATACGCAGTATTTT.

This clonotype showed up many times. This sequence joins TRBV6-5 and TRBJ2-7, with a possible D match to TRBD1 (6 bases). The V gene's germline CDR1 is MNHEY and CDR2 SVGAGI. Trimming pared 2 bases from V and 2 bases from J, leaving 13 bases between. The CDR3 contains 15 residues. In nucleotides, the CDR3 is TGTGCCAGCAGTTACATCCGGGACAAAGCCTACGAGCAGTACTTC. This encodes CASSYIRDKAYEQYF.

This chain connects TRBV6-2 or TRBV6-3 to TRBJ2-6; D remains ambiguous. The germline gives CDR1 MNHEY, CDR2 SVGEGT. This CDR3 contains 19 residues. V was pared by 0 bases and J by 1 base, with 16 bases between. CDR3 loop: CASSYSGSRQKSGANVLTF. The DNA for the CDR3 is TGTGCCAGCAGTTACTCGGGAAGCCGGCAGAAATCTGGGGCCAACGTCCTGACTTTC.